The sequence of this T cell receptor beta chain was determined in a study of blood T cell repertoires in COVID-19. Study at large: Italy, Spain and the United States were the sources of the convalescent and acute COVID-19 samples. The cDNA or gDNA used as material had been derived from T cells, B-cell-depleted T cells, or PBMCs.

Authors' data handling: For nucleated cells, counts were estimated from reference gene primer amplification. Here immunoSEQ multiplex PCR was the method, and the copy in TCRdb shows in-frame clones only, minus some. That table is the source of V, J and clone size, and D and trimming were worked out from the DNA. The profile shows roughly 150,000 clones, around nine tenths of them singletons. The CDR3 is made up of 14 amino acids. The germline CDR1 and CDR2 sequences are LGHNA and YNFKEQ. V lost 2 bases, J lost 9 bases, and 9 bases stayed unmatched. The sample comprised peripheral blood. J is TRBJ2-7 and V is TRBV4-2; 8 bases map to TRBD2. The receptor was isolated from a human donor in a cohort sampled during active COVID-19. The CDR3 coding sequence is TGTGCCAGCAGCCAACTAGCGGGCGAGTGGGCGCAGTACTTC. Residues: CASSQLAGEWAQYF.